This TCR beta chain appears in the sequencing data of a study of blood T cell repertoires in COVID-19. The overall study: The study drew acute and convalescent COVID-19 samples from the United States, Italy and Spain. T cells, B-cell-depleted T cells, or PBMCs supplied cDNA or gDNA.

Original handling: Quantification of nucleated cells was approximated via reference gene primer amplification. Data came from immunoSEQ multiplex PCR; TCRdb stores just in-frame clones and leaves some out. That table is the source of V, J and clone size, and D and trimming were worked out from the DNA. The sample consists of around 250,000 clones, around 90% of them appearing once. Recruits, aged about 18 to 95 years, lived in around 24 US areas. V shed 6 bases, J shed 4 bases, and the junction held 13 bases outside the gene matches. Germline CDR1 reads LNHDA; CDR2 reads SQIVND (reference sequence). The CDR3 has 16 residues.

The specimen sequenced was PBMCs or T cells enriched from blood (not recorded which). The chain links TRBV19 to TRBJ2-5; TRBD1 matches at 8 bases. This TCR was sampled from a human donor in a cohort exposed to, infected with or recovered from COVID-19 (not recorded which). The donor label of this sample is uncertain. CDR3 DNA sequence: TGTGCCAGTAGCTCCCCTGGACAGGGCGTCGGAGAGACCCAGTACTTC. This gives the protein CASSSPGQGVGETQYF.